This T cell receptor beta chain was profiled in a study of beta chain features in type 1 diabetes. The study reverse transcribed the entire isolated RNA, so it sequenced expressed TCRB transcripts. Average reads for naive, central memory and regulatory T cell samples were about 4 million. The protocol was immunoSEQ multiplex PCR, while the TCRdb copy is restricted to in-frame clones and leaves out a portion. Of some 410,000 clones listed, roughly 10% are singletons. The CDR3 is 14 residues long. The germline gives CDR1 SGDLS, CDR2 YYNGEE. V lost 0 bases, J lost 4 bases, and 9 bases lay in between. This clone was counted only a few times.

This chain links TRBV9 with TRBJ2-3; no clear D gene. Input material: naive CD4+ T cells from blood. The sequence came from a woman aged 18 to 35 in good health. The CDR3 is CASSVVPTADTQYF. As DNA, the CDR3 is TGTGCCAGCAGCGTAGTTCCAACGGCAGATACGCAGTATTTT.